This T cell receptor (beta chain) was sequenced in a study of cytomegalovirus exposure and HLA in healthy donors (dated 2017 in TCRdb). Regarding the study in general: A later analysis indicated that the roughly 130 validation repertoires were generated on the platform also employed for the 700 or so repertoires of the first cohort. To predict cytomegalovirus infection status, the study brought together high-throughput TCR immunosequencing, statistical association of individual TCRs with disease status, and machine learning. In addition to the first cohort of several hundred subjects, a separate validation cohort of 130 or so different subjects was used. The study aimed to test whether signatures of past pathogen exposure could be identified by cataloging public T cell receptors. Study-wide findings and limitations: Most TCR sequences were seen in very few donors, while some public TCRs were found in many individuals. In vitro tests confirmed that three of the cytomegalovirus-associated TCR beta chains recognize cytomegalovirus antigens. Cytomegalovirus status was reported to be diagnosed by the classifier with high specificity and sensitivity in both the original and validation cohorts. A total of 164 TCR beta chains were listed by the study as associated with cytomegalovirus. Subsequent analysis determined that TCRs grouped into clusters in the first cohort also showed a tendency toward co-occurrence across the approximately 120 validation repertoires, and approximately 94% of cluster scores exceeded 0. All 130 or so repertoires were used to score co-occurrence in the validation cohort in a later analysis, because that analysis had no HLA typing for the cohort. The authors suggested that the approach could potentially be extended to other disease states and immunological phenotypes.

About this clone: Its antigen is unknown. No qualities accompany the bases; no much larger clone lies one base away.

The donors belonged to the validation cohort of over a hundred subjects, which was separate from the approximately 700-subject first cohort. The library was built by means of the immunoSEQ multiplex PCR assay. Under the source paper's analysis protocol: To diagnose cytomegalovirus status from the catalog of TCR beta chain sequences, a statistical classification framework was built. TCRdb re-hosts the immuneACCESS table, in-frame sequences only. Its copies lack some clones; in the studies checked, an unresolved V gene accounts for under half of them, and the cause for the rest is not known. That table furnishes V, J and clone size, whereas the DNA furnished D and trimming. This sample gives 150,000 to 200,000 clones in total; 86% of them show up just once. The ten largest clones add up to more than 1.1% of the sample. The receptor comes from a woman in her late teens or twenties in good health and CMV-seronegative. Sample: PBMCs.

CDR3 reads: CASSLFGTSGGSSYEQYF. The sequenced DNA: TGTGCCAGCAGCTTGTTCGGGACTAGCGGGGGGAGCTCCTACGAGCAGTACTTC. The chain was built from TRBV7-2 and TRBJ2-7; 15 central bases correspond to TRBD2. The CDR3 holds 18 amino acids from the cysteine to the phenylalanine. Only the CDR3 DNA is retained, 54 bases long and in frame from the first base. CDR1 and CDR2 are drawn from the germline V gene: SGHTA, FQGNSA. Clipping removes 3 bases from V and 0 bases from J, with 6 as the unmatched junction base count.